This T cell receptor (beta chain) was sequenced for a study of Graves' ophthalmopathy and Graves' hyperthyroidism. Findings and caveats of the study: Most thyroid clonotypes with frequency above 0.001 were detected in blood too. Ophthalmopathy progression was predicted with 65% to 71% sensitivity and about 74% specificity. A model of 13 signatures distinguished ophthalmopathy from stable hyperthyroidism at less than 90% sensitivity and approximately 81% specificity.

In germline, CDR1 is SGHVS, CDR2 FQNEAQ. This CDR3 is 14 amino acids long. Amplification of TCR beta CDR3 regions used RNA transcripts. RT-PCR was first run with HTBI primers, then multiplex PCR in a second round. TCRdb re-derived calls from the multiplex PCR reads in MiXCR, one entry per CDR3 protein. The table includes about 640,000 distinct CDR3 sequences, roughly 41% detected once. This clonotype was seen only a few times. The antigen is undetermined. Its ends do not fully match the called genes, so a read error is possible. The V and J genes are TRBV7-8 and TRBJ1-2; maybe TRBD1 (5 bases). The sequence was obtained from an adult man with Graves' ophthalmopathy. The specimen was peripheral blood. The CDR3 DNA reads as TGTGCCAACAGCTTACTGGCACAGGCTTATGGCTACACCTTC. Protein sequence: CANSLLAQAYGYTF.